This T cell receptor (beta chain) was recorded in a study of response to subunit inactivated influenza vaccine (dated by TCRdb to the late 2010s). Regarding the research as a whole: Deep quantitative profiling of the T cell receptor repertoire was used in the study to follow responses to a trivalent subunit inactivated influenza vaccine. What the research found in general, with its limitations: According to the authors, only a limited number of new T cells may be recruited by each seasonal influenza vaccination.

The library relied on RT-PCR. TCRdb shows the sequencer as Illumina HiSeq 2500. TCRdb reprocessing: public reads trimmed at Q25 with fastp, clones called with MiXCR, in-frame beta chains kept. Rows are unified per CDR3 protein, each entry keeping the most common DNA and genes. For this sample there are about 800,000 distinct CDR3 sequences; 21% appear just once. The ten largest clones represent 10% to 13% of the sample. A word on this clonotype: Its antigen is not yet known. Within one base of it there is no much larger clone, and no base qualities were kept.

The TCR was taken from a man aged 45-65 years who received an inactivated influenza vaccine. Donor details come from another sample of the same person, matched by shared clones. Sequences were derived from PBMCs from blood, sampled 5 days after vaccination.

DNA sequence: TGCGCCAGCAGCCAAGAGGGTCTCTTGGGGGAAGGCTACACCTTC. Its amino acids are CASSQEGLLGEGYTF. The sequence is built from TRBV4-3 and TRBJ1-2, with TRBD1 perhaps the D gene, on 5 matching bases. Including the terminal cysteine and phenylalanine, the CDR3 comprises 15 residues. This entry keeps only the CDR3 DNA: 45 bases, framed from base 1. The germline V gene sets CDR1 to LGHNA and CDR2 to YSLEER. Between the V and J ends, shortened by 0 bases and 8 bases respectively, the junction contains 16 bases.